This T cell receptor (beta chain) was captured by sequencing in a study of Graves' ophthalmopathy and Graves' hyperthyroidism. General observations from the study: Most expanded clonotypes from thyroid (those above 0.001 frequency) were also found in blood.

Participants with hyperthyroidism, aged 18 to 65, were newly diagnosed with under 2 months' duration. Uncontrolled infections, other autoimmune diseases, pregnancy or lactation barred patients from enrollment. This clonotype was seen many times. Its antigen is currently unknown. The authors amplified TCR beta CDR3 regions, and they did so from RNA transcripts for repertoire sequencing. HTBI primers were used in a first-round RT-PCR, which preceded a second-round multiplex PCR. One entry per CDR3 protein, called by TCRdb with MiXCR from the multiplex PCR reads. The repertoire holds hundreds of thousands of distinct CDR3 sequences, with roughly 20% as singletons. Trimming cost V 2 bases and J 2 bases, with 9 bases left between them. The CDR3 is 13 amino acids. Germline CDR1 GTSNPN, CDR2 SVGIG (reference sequence).

The source material was peripheral blood. The source of this sequence is a woman younger than 35 with stable Graves' hyperthyroidism. Some clones in this sample may be carry-over from other donors' samples. This chain connects TRBV30 to TRBJ1-1, with D possibly being TRBD1 (5 bases). In nucleotides, the CDR3 is TGTGCCTGGAGTTCCAGGGTTAACACTGAAGCTTTCTTT. This gives the protein CAWSSRVNTEAFF.